A single sample gave rise to the 27 T cell receptor beta chains below, sequenced in a study of T cell changes during pregnancy in multiple sclerosis. Profiling relied on immunoSEQ multiplex PCR, and the TCRdb table lists in-frame clones only, not all of them. The top ten hold 0.56% of the sample, which has tens of thousands of clones, around 90% seen once. The sample here was CD4+ T cells from peripheral blood mononuclear cells, taken before pregnancy. The receptors stem from a female donor with multiple sclerosis, enrolled in a pregnancy study.

The V call is TRBV11-2, the J call TRBJ1-2; D is perhaps TRBD1 (5 bases). CDR1 is SGHAT, CDR2 FQNNGV, per germline. Deletions cut 5 bases from V and 5 bases from J, with 9 bases between. The CDR3 is 12 amino acids. The CDR3 DNA follows: TGTGCCAGCAGCGTATCAGGGTATGGCTACACCTTC. Translated: CASSVSGYGYTF.

On this clone: One end of the junction does not line up with germline, which may come from a read error. This sequence joins TRBV12-5 and TRBJ2-3; D gene ambiguous. Looked up from germline, CDR1 is LGHNT and CDR2 is FRNRAP. This CDR3 region has 16 residues. DNA of the CDR3: TGTGTTAGTGGCACGAGTCGGTACTTATCCACAGATACGCAGTATTTT. Translating gives CVSGTSRYLSTDTQYF.

CDR3 in amino acids: CASSLGRQNTEAFF. The CDR3 DNA follows: TGTGCCAGCAGCTTAGGGCGACAGAACACTGAAGCTTTCTTT. The rearrangement joins TRBV7-9 to TRBJ1-1, with D uncertain. The CDR3 length is 14 residues. V was shortened by 1 base and J by 1 base, with 7 bases between the two germline ends. CDR1 is SEHNR and CDR2 is FQNEAQ in the germline V gene (reference sequence).

J is TRBJ2-7 and V is TRBV28, with D perhaps matching TRBD1 (6 bases). V was shortened by 2 bases and J by 0 bases, with 17 bases between the two germline ends. Per germline, CDR1 MDHEN and CDR2 SYDVKM. The CDR3 has 17 residues. The CDR3 nucleotides are TGTGCCAGCAGTTTACCTGCGATTGGACAGTCCTCCTACGAGCAGTACTTC. This translates into CASSLPAIGQSSYEQYF.

The chain recombines TRBV30 with TRBJ2-7; 10 bases align to TRBD1. V was pared by 0 bases and J by 4 bases, with 6 bases of the junction left unmatched. In germline, CDR1 is GTSNPN, CDR2 SVGIG (reference sequence). The CDR3 loop spans 15 amino acids. CDR3 sequence reads: CAWSVPGQGMYEQYF. CDR3 DNA sequence: TGTGCCTGGAGTGTGCCGGGACAGGGGATGTACGAGCAGTACTTC.

V is TRBV6-5 and J is TRBJ2-3, with TRBD2 identical over 9 bases. The trim removed 7 bases at V and 3 bases at J, leaving 5 bases unmatched. Germline assignment: CDR1 MNHEY and CDR2 SVGAGI. The CDR3 consists of 14 residues. The CDR3 sequence: CASNLAGPTDTQYF. The CDR3 DNA is TGTGCCAGCAATCTAGCGGGGCCGACAGATACGCAGTATTTT.

The chain has TRBV30 and TRBJ1-2; D not certain. Trimming removed 0 bases from V and 5 bases from J, with 7 bases in between. CDR3 length: 12 amino acids. Germline values: CDR1 GTSNPN, CDR2 SVGIG (reference sequence). CDR3 sequence: CAWSVNRYGYTF. The CDR3 DNA reads TGTGCCTGGAGTGTGAACAGATATGGCTACACCTTC.

The chain is built from TRBV5-5 and TRBJ2-5; D unclear. Gene TRBJ2-7 matches the end of the DNA better, so the J call may be wrong. The V gene's germline CDR1 is SGHKS and CDR2 YYEKEE (reference sequence). CDR3 length equals 12 residues. The CDR3 loop is CASSLDPAEQYF. The CDR3 region has the DNA TGTGCCAGCAGCTTGGACCCCGCCGAGCAGTACTTC.

The chain links TRBV7-9 to TRBJ1-5; TRBD1 agrees at 7 bases. CDR1 SEHNR and CDR2 FQNEAQ come from the germline V gene (reference sequence). The CDR3 sequence is 14 residues long. The J segment lost 5 bases and the V segment lost 0 bases, leaving 1 base of the junction unmatched. The CDR3 protein is CASSLATGDQPQHF. The CDR3 nucleotides are TGTGCCAGCAGCTTAGCAACAGGGGATCAGCCCCAGCATTTT.

V usage is TRBV9 and J usage is TRBJ2-2, with D perhaps matching TRBD1 (7 bases). The germline gives CDR1 SGDLS, CDR2 YYNGEE. V gave up 5 bases and J gave up 4 bases, with 15 bases separating them. The CDR3 runs 15 residues. Written as DNA, the CDR3 is TGTGCCAGCAGTGGGGGGACAGCGAGCACCGGGGAGCTGTTTTTT. It yields the protein CASSGGTASTGELFF. The variable domain in full, completed from reference TRBV9 and TRBJ2-2, reads DSGVTQTPKHLITATGQRVTLRCSPRSGDLSVYWYQQSLDQGLQFLIQYYNGEERAKGNILERFSAQQFPDLHSELNLSSLELGDSALYFCASSGGTASTGELFFGEGSRLTVL.

The V and J genes are TRBV5-1 and TRBJ2-5; D ambiguous. This CDR3 spans 13 amino acids. Germline CDR1 SGHRS, CDR2 YFSETQ. V lost 2 bases and J lost 2, with 7 bases in between. The CDR3 DNA sequence: TGCGCCAGCAGCTTCCTAGGACAAGAGACCCAGTACTTC. This codes for CASSFLGQETQYF.

The rearrangement links TRBV19 to TRBJ1-1; D perhaps matches TRBD1 (6 bases). This CDR3 contains 14 residues. The V and J ends lost 8 bases and 4 bases respectively, with 17 bases between them. Germline loops: CDR1 LNHDA, CDR2 SQIVND (reference sequence). This CDR3 is CASGPIDRLTEAFF. The CDR3 coding sequence is TGTGCCAGTGGCCCTATAGACAGGCTCACTGAAGCTTTCTTT.

The chain carries TRBV6-5 and TRBJ2-7; 8 bases are a match to TRBD1. The V gene end was trimmed by 6 bases and the J gene end by 0 bases; junction bases not matched to a gene: 4. The length of the CDR3 is 14 residues. Germline lookup yields CDR1 MNHEY and CDR2 SVGAGI. In DNA form, the CDR3 reads TGTGCCAGCAGACAGGACAGGGACTCCTACGAGCAGTACTTC. This sequence encodes CASRQDRDSYEQYF.

The chain's CDR3 is CASSQDVLAGGRLETQYF. CDR3 bases: TGTGCCAGCAGCCAAGATGTGCTAGCGGGGGGACGGTTGGAGACCCAGTACTTC. The rearrangement links TRBV4-2 to TRBJ2-5, with TRBD2 matching over 11 bases. CDR1 is LGHNA, CDR2 YNFKEQ, per germline. The ends lost 0 bases at V and 5 bases at J; junction bases unmatched: 11. The CDR3 spans 18 residues.

The chain links TRBV5-1 to TRBJ2-1; tentatively, D is TRBD1 (5 bases). Germline V lookup: CDR1 SGHRS, CDR2 YFSETQ. V lost 4 bases, J lost 1 base, and 12 bases lay in between. The CDR3 spans 15 residues. CDR3 DNA sequence: TGCGCCAGCAGCGCCGGGTGGACATCCTACAATGAGCAGTTCTTC. It translates to CASSAGWTSYNEQFF.

The genes are TRBV6-1 and TRBJ1-1, with TRBD1 as a possible D gene (6 bases). V was clipped by 10 bases and J by 1 base, with 13 bases between them. Germline CDR1 is MNHNS and CDR2 is SASEGT. The CDR3 runs 13 residues. In DNA form, the CDR3 reads TGTGCCACAACAGGGTGGAAGAACACTGAAGCTTTCTTT. This sequence encodes CATTGWKNTEAFF.

The DNA for the CDR3 is TGTGCCAGCAGTAAGAGGACAGGGGAAAACACCATATATTTT. Translating gives CASSKRTGENTIYF. The chain links TRBV2 to TRBJ1-3; 9 positions match TRBD1. This CDR3 contains 14 residues. Germline CDR1 and CDR2: SNHLY and FYNNEI. V lost 5 bases, J lost 6 bases, and 5 bases stayed unmatched.

This clone occurred a few times. V usage is TRBV30 and J usage is TRBJ1-1, with D unresolved. The CDR3 has 12 residues. The germline gives CDR1 GTSNPN, CDR2 SVGIG (reference sequence). Deletions cut 0 bases from V and 5 bases from J, with 7 bases between. CDR3 sequence reads: CAWSVGRTEAFF. In DNA form, the CDR3 reads TGTGCCTGGAGTGTAGGGAGAACTGAAGCTTTCTTT.

The chain carries TRBV10-1 and TRBJ2-7; D is possibly TRBD1 (6 bases). Trimming removed 5 bases at V and 6 bases at J, with 35 bases between. The CDR3 spans 20 residues. Per germline, CDR1 WNHNN and CDR2 SYGVQD (reference sequence). The CDR3 protein is CASSPPPPHPSYNRVGEQYF. In DNA, the CDR3 is TGCGCCAGCAGTCCCCCACCTCCCCACCCCTCTTATAACAGGGTCGGCGAGCAGTACTTC.

This clone was recorded once. In DNA form, the CDR3 reads TGTGCCAGCAGCTTAGAACTCAGGGCCTACGAGCAGTACTTC. Its translation is CASSLELRAYEQYF. The chain uses TRBV11-2 and TRBJ2-7; a possible D gene is TRBD1 (5 bases). The CDR3 has 14 residues. From germline, CDR1 is SGHAT and CDR2 FQNNGV. Trimming took off 0 bases at V and 2 bases at J, with 8 bases between the two ends.

The CDR3 DNA is TGCGCCAGCAGCCAAGAGTTCGGGGGGATCAGCTACACCTTC. It yields the protein CASSQEFGGISYTF. The V call is TRBV4-3, the J call TRBJ1-2; a weak D match, TRBD1 (5 bases). V dropped 0 bases and J dropped 9 bases, with 14 bases sitting between them. Germline V gives CDR1 LGHNA, CDR2 YSLEER. CDR3 length: 14 residues.

The J gene is TRBJ2-7, the V gene TRBV7-8; D is possibly TRBD1 (6 bases). The CDR3 loop spans 15 amino acids. The germline V and J ends were trimmed by 1 base and 4 bases, with 14 bases remaining between them. The germline gives CDR1 SGHVS, CDR2 FQNEAQ. CDR3 sequence (DNA): TGTGCCAGCAGCTTAGGCCGGGACAAAATTTACGAGCAGTACTTC. It translates to CASSLGRDKIYEQYF.

This clone was detected once. The chain joins TRBV5-4 to TRBJ1-2, with D unresolved. Germline CDR1 SGHNT, CDR2 YYREEE (reference sequence). CDR3 length: 15 residues. Trimming removed 4 bases at V and 0 bases at J, with 13 bases between. CDR3 sequence reads: CASSLRREANYGYTF. CDR3 nucleotide sequence: TGTGCCAGCAGCCTCCGACGGGAAGCTAACTATGGCTACACCTTC.

V usage is TRBV20-1 and J usage is TRBJ1-2; D is possibly TRBD1 (5 bases). Germline values: CDR1 DFQATT, CDR2 SNEGSKA (reference sequence). The CDR3 extends over 11 amino acids. Deletions cut 6 bases from V and 7 bases from J, with 12 bases between. The CDR3 sequence: CSATQGFGYTF. CDR3 sequence (DNA): TGCAGTGCAACCCAGGGATTTGGCTACACCTTC.

The rearrangement joins TRBV7-2 to TRBJ2-3; tentative D call: TRBD2 (6 bases). V gave up 7 bases and J gave up 6 bases, with 23 bases separating them. Germline CDR1 SGHTA, CDR2 FQGNSA. CDR3 length: 16 amino acids. The CDR3 here is CASIKGRLLSGDTQYF. CDR3 DNA: TGTGCCAGCATTAAAGGGCGGCTATTGAGCGGGGATACGCAGTATTTT.

This clone was found once. The chain uses TRBV4-3 and TRBJ1-3, with D perhaps TRBD1 (5 bases). CDR1 is LGHNA, CDR2 YSLEER, per germline. The CDR3 totals 17 residues. The V end was cut by 3 bases, the J end by 3 bases, with 18 bases between. The CDR3 DNA is TGCGCCAGCAGCCAGATAGGGGATAGTTTCTTTGGAAACACCATATATTTT. As protein: CASSQIGDSFFGNTIYF.

The chain employs TRBV29-1 and TRBJ2-3; D is possibly TRBD1 (5 bases). Per germline, CDR1 SQVTM and CDR2 ANQGSEA. The germline V and J ends were trimmed by 7 bases and 1 base, with 12 bases remaining between them. The CDR3 covers 13 residues. As DNA, the CDR3 is TGCAGCGCCGAAAGCAGGGGCACAGATACGCAGTATTTT. It codes for CSAESRGTDTQYF.